The 16 T cell receptor beta chains below come from one sample, sequenced in a study of cytomegalovirus exposure and HLA in healthy donors. TCRdb keeps only in-frame clones here, not all; method: immunoSEQ multiplex PCR. The sample has fewer than 200,000 clones, approximately 86% seen once. The sample taken for sequencing was PBMCs. These receptors all stem from a woman under 30 in good health and CMV-seronegative.

The chain joins TRBV18 to TRBJ2-1, with 9 bases lining up with TRBD2. Germline V gene data show CDR1 as KGHSH and CDR2 as LQKENI. This CDR3 comprises 19 residues. With V trimmed by 0 bases and J by 3 bases, 12 bases remained unmatched. The CDR3 sequence: CASSPPHSGRAGGYNEQFF. In DNA, the CDR3 is TGTGCCAGCTCACCACCACACAGCGGGAGAGCGGGGGGCTACAATGAGCAGTTCTTC.

The V call is TRBV19, the J call TRBJ2-7, with 7 bases identical to TRBD2. The CDR3 covers 15 residues. The germline V gene has CDR1 LNHDA and CDR2 SQIVND (reference sequence). Trimming cost V 5 bases and J 1 base; bases outside gene matches: 8. CDR3 nucleotide sequence: TGTGCCAGTAGTGGGGTAGCGGGCCCTTCCTACGAGCAGTACTTC. As protein: CASSGVAGPSYEQYF. Using reference TRBV19 and TRBJ2-7 for the parts outside the CDR3, the full variable domain is DGGITQSPKYLFRKEGQNVTLSCEQNLNHDAMYWYRQDPGQGLRLIYYSQIVNDFQKGDIAEGYSVSREKKESFPLTVTSAQKNPTAFYLCASSGVAGPSYEQYFGPGTRLTVT.

CDR3 sequence (DNA): TGCGCCAGCAGCCAAGTAGGGGGACGAAATAATGAAAAACTGTTTTTT. Translated: CASSQVGGRNNEKLFF. This rearrangement joins TRBV4-1 to TRBJ1-4; D is perhaps TRBD1 (6 bases). Trimming took off 1 base at V and 4 bases at J, with 13 bases between the two ends. This CDR3 contains 16 residues. Germline lookup yields CDR1 MGHRA and CDR2 YSYEKL.

This clone was detected once. The chain joins TRBV18 to TRBJ2-7; a weak D match, TRBD2 (6 bases). CDR3 length: 15 residues. V lost 3 bases to trimming and J lost 3 bases, with 15 bases between them. Per germline, CDR1 KGHSH and CDR2 LQKENI. CDR3 region: CASSPGTAGIYEQYF. The DNA of the CDR3 is TGTGCCAGCTCACCCGGGACGGCGGGGATCTACGAGCAGTACTTC. The full variable domain, in which reference TRBV18 and TRBJ2-7 provide the parts outside the CDR3, is NAGVMQNPRHLVRRRGQEARLRCSPMKGHSHVYWYRQLPEEGLKFMVYLQKENIIDESGMPKERFSAEFPKEGPSILRIQQVVRGDSAAYFCASSPGTAGIYEQYFGPGTRLTVT.

The chain links TRBV6-1 to TRBJ1-5, with a weak D call TRBD1 (5 bases). CDR1 is MNHNS, CDR2 SASEGT, per germline. CDR3 length: 16 amino acids. V gave up 0 bases and J gave up 6 bases, with 15 bases separating them. CDR3 sequence: CASSEAQGRKSQPQHF. CDR3 bases: TGTGCCAGCAGTGAAGCGCAGGGCCGGAAAAGTCAGCCCCAGCATTTT.

The chain combines TRBV5-1 with TRBJ1-2; D unclear. The CDR3 runs to 15 residues. Trimming pared 0 bases from V and 2 bases from J, leaving 11 bases between. The germline CDR1 and CDR2 sequences are SGHRS and YFSETQ. The CDR3 is CASSLDEGLNYGYTF. The CDR3 DNA sequence: TGCGCCAGCAGCTTGGATGAGGGTTTGAACTATGGCTACACCTTC.

This rearrangement joins TRBV28 to TRBJ1-2; TRBD1 is a possible D gene (5 bases). V was trimmed by 7 bases and J by 6 bases, leaving 18 bases between them. The CDR3 is 14 residues long. The germline V gene has CDR1 MDHEN and CDR2 SYDVKM. CDR3 nucleotide sequence: TGTGCCAGCACCAACCCGCAGGGATATGATGGCTACACCTTC. Translation: CASTNPQGYDGYTF.

The CDR3, as DNA: TGTGCCAGCAGCCTAGGAGATGGACGGGGAGAGACCCAGTACTTC. Its translation is CASSLGDGRGETQYF. The chain employs TRBV9 and TRBJ2-5; D might be TRBD2 (5 bases). Trimming pared 4 bases from V and 4 bases from J, leaving 17 bases between. This CDR3 spans 15 amino acids. Germline values: CDR1 SGDLS, CDR2 YYNGEE.

The chain uses TRBV5-4 and TRBJ2-7; 9 bases are a match to TRBD1. V was clipped by 3 bases and J by 3 bases; unmatched bases: 4. The CDR3 extends over 14 amino acids. CDR1 is SGHNT, CDR2 YYREEE, per germline (reference sequence). This CDR3 reads CASSWGQGGYEQYF. The CDR3 nucleotides read TGTGCCAGCAGCTGGGGACAGGGAGGCTACGAGCAGTACTTC.

This chain uses TRBV29-1 with TRBJ2-2, with 8 nucleotides matching TRBD1. This CDR3 has 16 residues. Germline lookup yields CDR1 SQVTM and CDR2 ANQGSEA. The V gene end was trimmed by 4 bases and the J gene end by 1 base; junction bases not matched to a gene: 8. The CDR3 is CSVGDRDRRNTGELFF. CDR3 coding DNA: TGCAGCGTTGGAGACCGGGACAGGCGGAACACCGGGGAGCTGTTTTTT.

V is TRBV29-1 and J is TRBJ1-1; D remains ambiguous. CDR1 is SQVTM, CDR2 ANQGSEA, per germline. CDR3 size: 10 residues. V dropped 6 bases and J dropped 11 bases, with 13 bases sitting between them. CDR3 region: CSVSGSEAFF. The CDR3 region has the DNA TGCAGCGTATCGGGTTCGGAGGCTTTCTTT.

The rearrangement links TRBV14 to TRBJ2-7; 11 bases are shared with TRBD1. Germline CDR1 is SGHDN and CDR2 is FVKESK. V was clipped by 3 bases and J by 3 bases; unmatched bases: 4. The CDR3 spans 15 residues. In nucleotides, the CDR3 is TGTGCCAGCAGCCACACCGGGACAGGGGGCTACGAGCAGTACTTC. Amino acids: CASSHTGTGGYEQYF.

CDR3: CASSQGADTQYF. The DNA for the CDR3 is TGTGCCAGCAGCCAGGGGGCAGATACGCAGTATTTT. The chain uses TRBV7-2 and TRBJ2-3; 7 bases align to TRBD1. Germline trimming cut 5 bases from V and 4 bases from J; bases unmatched to any gene: 0. The CDR3 length is 12 residues. The germline CDR1 and CDR2 sequences are SGHTA and FQGNSA.

The J gene is TRBJ2-7, the V gene TRBV5-6; D is possibly TRBD1 (5 bases). CDR1 is SGHDT and CDR2 is YYEEEE in the germline V gene. V dropped 0 bases and J dropped 6 bases, with 13 bases sitting between them. The CDR3 is 14 amino acids. CDR3 nucleotides: TGTGCCAGCAGCTTGGTGGGGCCTCTGGGCGAGCAGTACTTC. This gives the protein CASSLVGPLGEQYF.

The chain employs TRBV7-2 and TRBJ2-7; maybe TRBD2 (5 bases). Germline-derived CDR1 and CDR2 are SGHTA and FQGNSA. Trimming shortened V by 5 bases and J by 5 bases, and 7 bases separated the two germline ends. The CDR3 has 11 residues. Here the CDR3 DNA reads TGTGCCAGCAGCAGGAGGAACGAGCAGTACTTC. Residues: CASSRRNEQYF.

This clone was recorded only once. V and J are TRBV9 and TRBJ1-1; D perhaps matches TRBD1 (5 bases). Per germline, CDR1 SGDLS and CDR2 YYNGEE. CDR3 length: 14 residues. Trimming removed 0 bases at V and 2 bases at J, with 8 bases between. CDR3 DNA sequence: TGTGCCAGCAGCGTAGAGGGGCTAAACACTGAAGCTTTCTTT. Protein sequence: CASSVEGLNTEAFF.